This T cell receptor (beta chain) was identified in a study of T cell responses to AZD1222 COVID-19 vaccine. The CDR3 has 14 residues. The V and J ends lost 4 bases and 7 bases respectively, with 17 bases between them. Germline V gene data show CDR1 as SGDLS and CDR2 as YYNGEE. The table came from immunoSEQ multiplex PCR; TCRdb's copy has only in-frame clones and leaves some out. Here the sample spans fewer than 150,000 clones, over 85% being singletons. The sample here was peripheral blood, taken on day 0 of AZD1222 vaccination. The receptor was isolated from an adult in good health. V is TRBV9 and J is TRBJ1-1; no clear D. CDR3 sequence: CASSPSGQPIEAFF. The DNA for the CDR3 is TGTGCCAGCAGCCCGAGTGGTCAGCCTATTGAAGCTTTCTTT.